This TCR beta chain appears in the sequencing data of a study of T cells after posttransplantation cyclophosphamide. Study-wide results and limits: After PTCy, TRB diversity resembled that of CNI/methotrexate controls. Donor-recipient repertoire similarity was low at 1-2 months, rising over year one.

CDR1 is SGHRS and CDR2 is YFSETQ in the germline V gene. This CDR3 region has 16 residues. Germline trimming cut 4 bases from V and 5 bases from J; bases unmatched to any gene: 9. Clones were read by immunoSEQ multiplex PCR, and TCRdb kept only the in-frame ones, dropping some. Among approximately 32,000 clones listed, approximately 90% were seen once. On this clone: What it binds is not known.

The rearrangement links TRBV5-1 to TRBJ2-4; 10 nucleotides match TRBD1. Sample: PBMCs. The sequence derives from a woman aged 40 to 55 with a blood cancer, CMV-positive, and with a related stem cell donor. In DNA, the CDR3 is TGCGCCAGCAGCCGCGCCGGGACAGGGGTAGAAAACATTCAGTACTTC. Residues: CASSRAGTGVENIQYF.